The 10 T cell receptor beta chains listed next were all sequenced from one sample in a study of low-dose radiotherapy and immunotherapy resistance in tumors. Primers targeting TRAV and TRBV primed first-strand cDNA, covering alpha and beta chains. It was with a constant-region primer and a V-primer adapter that TCRs were amplified over roughly 18 PCR cycles. TCRdb re-called the reads through MiXCR, storing one row per CDR3 protein. This sample has 95,000 to 100,000 distinct CDR3 sequences; under 25% occur once, and the top ten carry over 4%. Indicated time point: after trial treatment. Specified treatment: LDRT plus nivolumab, ipilimumab, low-dose cyclophosphamide and aspirin (RACIN trial). Sequenced here: PBMCs, sampled after low-dose radiotherapy plus immunotherapy. Every receptor here comes from a male donor with prostate cancer.

Ten or more counts support this clonotype. J is TRBJ2-3 and V is TRBV15; 8 bases map to TRBD1. The CDR3 covers 15 residues. Germline V gene sequence: CDR1 LNHNV, CDR2 YYDKDF (reference sequence). Trimming cost V 0 bases and J 3 bases; bases outside gene matches: 2. The CDR3 loop is CATSREQGATDTQYF. CDR3 in DNA: TGTGCCACCAGCAGAGAGCAGGGGGCAACAGATACGCAGTATTTT.

This clonotype has a count of ten or more. Mismatch with germline at one junction end may stem from a read error. The chain combines TRBV14 with TRBJ2-3; D remains unclear. The CDR3 loop spans 13 amino acids. Germline-derived CDR1 and CDR2 are SGHDN and FVKESK. The chain's CDR3 is CASSQELSDTQYF. The CDR3, as DNA: TGTGCCAGCAGCCAAGAATTGTCCGATACGCAGTATTTC.

The chain links TRBV5-1 to TRBJ2-1, with D possibly matching TRBD2 (6 bases). This CDR3 has 14 residues. Per the germline V gene, CDR1 is SGHRS and CDR2 is YFSETQ. The ends were cut back, 0 bases at V and 2 bases at J, with 6 bases in the middle. CDR3 sequence: CASSLGGAYNEQFF. Written as DNA, the CDR3 is TGCGCCAGCAGCTTGGGGGGGGCCTACAATGAGCAGTTCTTC. Drawing the rest from reference TRBV5-1 and TRBJ2-1, the complete variable domain is KAGVTQTPRYLIKTRGQQVTLSCSPISGHRSVSWYQQTPGQGLQFLFEYFSETQRNKGNFPGRFSGRQFSNSRSEMNVSTLELGDSALYLCASSLGGAYNEQFFGPGTRLTVL.

This clonotype has a count of ten or more. The chain is built from TRBV6-5 and TRBJ2-1; 9 bases align to TRBD2. With 2 bases clipped from V and 4 bases from J, the junction kept 3 bases outside the gene matches. CDR3 size: 15 residues. CDR1 and CDR2 (germline): MNHEY, SVGAGI. CDR3 protein: CASSYRAGGYNEQFF. The DNA of the CDR3 is TGTGCCAGCAGTTACCGGGCGGGGGGGTACAATGAGCAGTTCTTC.

The table lists this clonotype with many counts. The chain is built from TRBV20-1 and TRBJ1-3, with 9 bases that match TRBD1. CDR1 and CDR2 (germline): DFQATT, SNEGSKA (reference sequence). The CDR3 contains 14 residues. Trimming at V came to 5 bases and at J to 4 bases, leaving 6 bases not matched to a gene. DNA for the CDR3: TGCAGTGCTTCCGGGACAGGGACGGGAAACACCATATATTTT. Protein: CSASGTGTGNTIYF.

This clonotype occurred a few times. The chain employs TRBV10-3 and TRBJ1-6, with 7 positions matching TRBD1. The V and J ends lost 6 bases and 7 bases, in that order; junction bases with no gene match: 6. This CDR3 is built from 14 residues. Looked up from germline, CDR1 is ENHRY and CDR2 is SYGVKD. The CDR3 DNA is TGTGCCATCAGGAGGGACAGTGTAAATTCACCCCTCCACTTT. Translation: CAIRRDSVNSPLHF.

Remarks on this clonotype: With a far larger clone one base away, a read error is the likely cause. This rearrangement joins TRBV6-2 or TRBV6-3 to TRBJ2-1; D possibly uses TRBD1 or TRBD2 (5 bases each). Germline lookup yields CDR1 MNHEY and CDR2 SVGEGT. CDR3 length: 14 residues. The germline V and J ends were trimmed by 0 bases and 10 bases, with 13 bases remaining between them. The DNA for the CDR3 is TGTGCCAGCAGTTACTCGAGTAACGGGGCCGAGCAGTTCTTC. Protein product: CASSYSSNGAEQFF.

In the case of this clonotype: It is likely a read error: a sequence one base away is far more abundant. V is TRBV1 and J is TRBJ2-7; TRBD2 was called by the table and not checked on the DNA. TRBV1 represents a pseudogene. The CDR3 totals 15 residues. Here the CDR3 DNA reads TGTGCCAGCAGCTATAGCGGGGGGTCGACCTACGAGCAGTACTTC. Its translation is CASSYSGGSTYEQYF.

This clonotype came up once. The likely explanation is a read error, given a far larger clone one base away. The chain links TRBV6-5 to TRBJ2-7; D is unresolved. Germline-derived CDR1 and CDR2 are MNHEY and SVGAGI. This CDR3 is built from 13 residues. This chain's CDR3 is CVSIPKVGKEQYF. The CDR3 bases are TGTGTCAGCATTCCCAAAGTGGGTAAGGAGCAGTACTTC.

This clonotype came up many times. The chain links TRBV19 to TRBJ2-3, with 7 bases matching TRBD2. Germline V gene data show CDR1 as LNHDA and CDR2 as SQIVND (reference sequence). V was clipped by 5 bases and J by 6 bases; unmatched bases: 5. The CDR3 runs to 13 residues. The DNA of the CDR3 is TGTGCCAGTAGTGGGCTAGCGGCGGATACGCAGTATTTT. Translated: CASSGLAADTQYF.